Each of the 4 T cell receptor beta chains below was sequenced from the same sample in a study of blood T cell repertoires in COVID-19. Method: immunoSEQ multiplex PCR; TCRdb's copy keeps in-frame clones and lacks some. Altogether 150,000 or so clones are present, about 82% being singletons, with the ten largest covering roughly 8.7%. Sequenced material: peripheral blood. The receptors derive from a woman in her sixties with acute or convalescent COVID-19.

The genes are TRBV27 and TRBJ1-1; D gene ambiguous. Between the trimmed V and J ends, which lost 2 bases and 0 bases, there was a span of 4 bases. This CDR3 spans 13 amino acids. The germline gives CDR1 MNHEY, CDR2 SMNVEV (reference sequence). The CDR3 DNA reads TGTGCCAGCAGTTTACAGATGAACACTGAAGCTTTCTTT. This codes for CASSLQMNTEAFF.

The chain uses TRBV5-1 and TRBJ2-7; D unclear. This CDR3 has 9 amino acids. V dropped 9 bases and J dropped 5 bases, with 6 bases sitting between them. CDR1 and CDR2 (germline): SGHRS, YFSETQ. This chain's CDR3 is CATPDEQYF. The CDR3 DNA reads as TGCGCCACCCCGGACGAGCAGTACTTC.

This clone was seen more than once but under ten times. The chain couples TRBV7-9 to TRBJ1-1; D gene ambiguous. Trimming pared 6 bases from V and 7 bases from J, leaving 6 bases between. The CDR3 is 10 amino acids. In germline, CDR1 is SEHNR, CDR2 FQNEAQ (reference sequence). The CDR3 here is CASRRDEAFF. The CDR3 nucleotides read TGTGCCAGCAGGCGGGATGAAGCTTTCTTT. Variable domain in full (rest from reference TRBV7-9 and TRBJ1-1): DTGVSQNPRHKITKRGQNVTFRCDPISEHNRLYWYRQTLGQGPEFLTYFQNEAQLEKSRLLSDRFSAERPKGSFSTLEIQRTEQGDSAMYLCASRRDEAFFGQGTRLTVV.

The chain links TRBV18 to TRBJ2-2, with 10 bases identical to TRBD2. Per the germline V gene, CDR1 is KGHSH and CDR2 is LQKENI. CDR3 size: 18 residues. After removal of 3 bases from V and 3 bases from J, the junction contained 10 bases not matched to a gene. As DNA, the CDR3 is TGTGCCAGCTCACCGATAGCCGGGACTAGCGTCCACACCGGGGAGCTGTTTTTT. Its protein is CASSPIAGTSVHTGELFF. The whole variable domain, filled in from reference TRBV18 and TRBJ2-2, reads NAGVMQNPRHLVRRRGQEARLRCSPMKGHSHVYWYRQLPEEGLKFMVYLQKENIIDESGMPKERFSAEFPKEGPSILRIQQVVRGDSAAYFCASSPIAGTSVHTGELFFGEGSRLTVL.